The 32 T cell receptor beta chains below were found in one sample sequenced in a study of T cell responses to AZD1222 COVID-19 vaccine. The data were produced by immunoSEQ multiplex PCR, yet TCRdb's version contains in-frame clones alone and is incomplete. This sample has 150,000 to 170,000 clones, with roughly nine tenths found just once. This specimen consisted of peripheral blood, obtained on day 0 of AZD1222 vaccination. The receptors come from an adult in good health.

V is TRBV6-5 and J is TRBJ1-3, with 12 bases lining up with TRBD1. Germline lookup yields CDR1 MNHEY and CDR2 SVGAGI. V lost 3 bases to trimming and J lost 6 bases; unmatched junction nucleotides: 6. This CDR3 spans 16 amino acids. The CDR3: CASSYVAGQGANTIYF. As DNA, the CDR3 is TGTGCCAGCAGTTATGTAGCGGGACAGGGGGCAAACACCATATATTTT.

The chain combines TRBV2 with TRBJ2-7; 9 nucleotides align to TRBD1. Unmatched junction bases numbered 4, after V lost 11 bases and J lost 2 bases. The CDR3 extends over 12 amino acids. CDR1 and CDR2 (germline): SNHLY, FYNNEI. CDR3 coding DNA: TGTGCCGTACAGGGGGCGGCCTACGAGCAGTACTTC. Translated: CAVQGAAYEQYF.

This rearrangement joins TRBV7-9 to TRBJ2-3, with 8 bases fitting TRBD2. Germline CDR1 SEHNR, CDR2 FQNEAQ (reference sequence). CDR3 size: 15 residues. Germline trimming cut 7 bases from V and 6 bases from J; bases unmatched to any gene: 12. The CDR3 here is CASTPGRGKEDTQYF. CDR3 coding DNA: TGTGCCAGCACCCCCGGGAGGGGAAAGGAGGATACGCAGTATTTT.

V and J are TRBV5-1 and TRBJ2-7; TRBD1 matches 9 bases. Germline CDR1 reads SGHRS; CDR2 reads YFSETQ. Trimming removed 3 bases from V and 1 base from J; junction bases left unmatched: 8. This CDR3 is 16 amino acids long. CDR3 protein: CASSSGTGYRSYEQYF. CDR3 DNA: TGCGCCAGCAGCTCCGGGACAGGGTATCGTTCCTACGAGCAGTACTTC.

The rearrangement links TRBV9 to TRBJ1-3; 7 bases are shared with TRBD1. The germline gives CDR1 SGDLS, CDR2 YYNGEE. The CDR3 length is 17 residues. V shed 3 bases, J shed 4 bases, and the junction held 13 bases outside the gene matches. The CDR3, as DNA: TGTGCCAGCAGCGCGCGACAGGGCAAGGGGATGGGAAACACCATATATTTT. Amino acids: CASSARQGKGMGNTIYF.

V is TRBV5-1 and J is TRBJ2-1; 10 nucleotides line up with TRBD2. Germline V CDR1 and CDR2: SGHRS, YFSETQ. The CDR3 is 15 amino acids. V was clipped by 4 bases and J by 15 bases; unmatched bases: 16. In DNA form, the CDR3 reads TGCGCCAGCAGCCCGGGCCAGGTTAGCGGGAGGTTTAGGTTCTTC. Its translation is CASSPGQVSGRFRFF.

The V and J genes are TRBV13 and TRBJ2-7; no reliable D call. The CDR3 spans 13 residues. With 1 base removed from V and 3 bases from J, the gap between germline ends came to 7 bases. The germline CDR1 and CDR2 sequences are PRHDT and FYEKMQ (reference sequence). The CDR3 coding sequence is TGTGCCAGCAGCTTAGAGTCCGACTACGAGCAGTACTTC. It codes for CASSLESDYEQYF. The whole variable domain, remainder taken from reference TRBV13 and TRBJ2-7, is AAGVIQSPRHLIKEKRETATLKCYPIPRHDTVYWYQQGPGQDPQFLISFYEKMQSDKGSIPDRFSAQQFSDYHSELNMSSLELGDSALYFCASSLESDYEQYFGPGTRLTVT.

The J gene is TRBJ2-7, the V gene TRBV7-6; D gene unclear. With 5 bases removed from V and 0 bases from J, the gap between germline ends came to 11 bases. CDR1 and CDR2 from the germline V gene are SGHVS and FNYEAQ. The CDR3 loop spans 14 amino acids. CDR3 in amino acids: CASSAELSSYEQYF. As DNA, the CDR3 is TGTGCCAGCAGCGCCGAATTGAGCTCCTACGAGCAGTACTTC.

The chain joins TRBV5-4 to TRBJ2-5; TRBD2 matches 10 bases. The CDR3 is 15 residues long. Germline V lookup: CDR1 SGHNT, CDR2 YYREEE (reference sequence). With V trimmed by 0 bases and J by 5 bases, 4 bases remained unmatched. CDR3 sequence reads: CASSLVLAGHETQYF. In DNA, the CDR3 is TGTGCCAGCAGCTTGGTACTAGCGGGGCATGAGACCCAGTACTTC.

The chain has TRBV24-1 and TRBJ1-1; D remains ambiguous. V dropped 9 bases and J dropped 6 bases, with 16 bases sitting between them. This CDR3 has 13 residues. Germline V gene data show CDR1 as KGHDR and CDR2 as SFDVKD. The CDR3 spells CATRTSFSPEAFF. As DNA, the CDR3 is TGTGCCACCCGGACGTCTTTCTCGCCTGAAGCTTTCTTT.

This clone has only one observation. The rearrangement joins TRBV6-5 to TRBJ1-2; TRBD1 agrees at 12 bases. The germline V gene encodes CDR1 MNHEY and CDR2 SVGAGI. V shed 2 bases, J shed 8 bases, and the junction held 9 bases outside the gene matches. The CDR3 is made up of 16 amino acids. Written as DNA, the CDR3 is TGTGCCAGCAGTTACCCCGGGACAGGGGGCCCCGGGGGCTACACCTTC. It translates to CASSYPGTGGPGGYTF.

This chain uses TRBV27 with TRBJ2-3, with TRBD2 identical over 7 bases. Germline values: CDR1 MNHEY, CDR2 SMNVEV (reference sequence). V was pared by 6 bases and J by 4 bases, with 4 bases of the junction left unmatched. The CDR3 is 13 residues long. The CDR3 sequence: CASRAGKADTQYF. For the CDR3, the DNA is TGTGCCAGCAGAGCGGGGAAAGCAGATACGCAGTATTTT.

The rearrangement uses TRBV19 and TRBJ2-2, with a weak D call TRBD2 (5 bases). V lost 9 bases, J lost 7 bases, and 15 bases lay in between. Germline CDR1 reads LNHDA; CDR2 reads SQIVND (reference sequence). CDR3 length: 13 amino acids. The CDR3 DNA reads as TGTGCCAGCCGCGCGGGCATGGTCGGGGAGCTGTTTTTT. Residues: CASRAGMVGELFF.

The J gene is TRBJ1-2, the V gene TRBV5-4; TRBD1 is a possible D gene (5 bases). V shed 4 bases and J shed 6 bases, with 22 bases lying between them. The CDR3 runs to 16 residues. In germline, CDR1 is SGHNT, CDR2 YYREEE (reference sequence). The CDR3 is CASSVVQATGSDGYTF. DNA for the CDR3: TGTGCCAGCAGCGTGGTACAGGCCACCGGATCTGATGGCTACACCTTC.

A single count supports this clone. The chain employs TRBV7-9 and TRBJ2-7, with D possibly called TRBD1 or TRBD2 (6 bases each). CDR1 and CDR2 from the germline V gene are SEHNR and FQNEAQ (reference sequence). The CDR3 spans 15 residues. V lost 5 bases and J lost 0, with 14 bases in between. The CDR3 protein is CASSPGAPSSYEQYF. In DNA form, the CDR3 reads TGTGCCAGCAGCCCGGGGGCCCCGAGCTCCTACGAGCAGTACTTC.

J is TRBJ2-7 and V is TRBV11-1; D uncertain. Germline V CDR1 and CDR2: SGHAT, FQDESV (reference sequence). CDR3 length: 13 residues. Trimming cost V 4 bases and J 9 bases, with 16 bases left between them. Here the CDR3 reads CASSSTRASGQYF. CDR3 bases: TGTGCCAGCAGCTCGACCCGGGCCTCGGGGCAGTACTTC.

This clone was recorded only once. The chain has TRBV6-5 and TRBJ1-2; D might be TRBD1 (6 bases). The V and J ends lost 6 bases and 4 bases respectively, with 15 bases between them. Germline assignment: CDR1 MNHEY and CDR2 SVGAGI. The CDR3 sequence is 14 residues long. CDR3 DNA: TGTGCCAGCAGCTCAGACAGGTTGAGCTATGGCTACACCTTC. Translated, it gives CASSSDRLSYGYTF.

Here the CDR3 DNA reads TGCGCCAGCAGCTCGCCGGACCGGGTTAATTCACCCCTCCACTTT. Amino acid sequence: CASSSPDRVNSPLHF. The chain employs TRBV4-3 and TRBJ1-6; D gene ambiguous. V was trimmed by 5 bases and J by 6 bases, leaving 14 bases between them. The germline V gene has CDR1 LGHNA and CDR2 YSLEER. The CDR3 runs to 15 residues.

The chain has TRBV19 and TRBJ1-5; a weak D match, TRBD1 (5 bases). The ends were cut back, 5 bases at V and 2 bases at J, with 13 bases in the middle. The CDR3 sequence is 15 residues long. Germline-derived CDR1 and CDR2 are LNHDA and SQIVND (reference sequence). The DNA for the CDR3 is TGTGCCAGTAGTGGGGACTATGTGGGCAATCAGCCCCAGCATTTT. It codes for CASSGDYVGNQPQHF. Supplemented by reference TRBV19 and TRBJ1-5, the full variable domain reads DGGITQSPKYLFRKEGQNVTLSCEQNLNHDAMYWYRQDPGQGLRLIYYSQIVNDFQKGDIAEGYSVSREKKESFPLTVTSAQKNPTAFYLCASSGDYVGNQPQHFGDGTRLSIL.

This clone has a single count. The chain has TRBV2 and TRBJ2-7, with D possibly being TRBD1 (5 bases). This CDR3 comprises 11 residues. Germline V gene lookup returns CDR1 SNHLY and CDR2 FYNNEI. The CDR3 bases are TGTGCAGGGGCGAACTCCTACGAGCAGTACTTC. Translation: CAGANSYEQYF.

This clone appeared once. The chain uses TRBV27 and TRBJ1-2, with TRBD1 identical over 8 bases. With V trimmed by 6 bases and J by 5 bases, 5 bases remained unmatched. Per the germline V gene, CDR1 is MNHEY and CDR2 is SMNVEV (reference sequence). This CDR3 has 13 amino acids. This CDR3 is CASRPWDRYGYTF. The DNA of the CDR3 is TGTGCCAGCAGGCCCTGGGACAGGTATGGCTACACCTTC.

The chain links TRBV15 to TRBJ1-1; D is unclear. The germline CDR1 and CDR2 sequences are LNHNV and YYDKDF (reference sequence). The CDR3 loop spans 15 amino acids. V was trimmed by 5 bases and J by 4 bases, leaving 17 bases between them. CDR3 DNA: TGTGCCACCAGCGCCCCGATGGGTTTCGGCACTGAAGCTTTCTTT. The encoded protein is CATSAPMGFGTEAFF.

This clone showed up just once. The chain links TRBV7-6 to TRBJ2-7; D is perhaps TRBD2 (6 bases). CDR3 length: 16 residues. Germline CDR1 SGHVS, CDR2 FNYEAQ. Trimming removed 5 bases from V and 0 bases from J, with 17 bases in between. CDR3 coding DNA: TGTGCCAGCAGCCCCCTAAGACTAGAAACCTCCTACGAGCAGTACTTC. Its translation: CASSPLRLETSYEQYF.

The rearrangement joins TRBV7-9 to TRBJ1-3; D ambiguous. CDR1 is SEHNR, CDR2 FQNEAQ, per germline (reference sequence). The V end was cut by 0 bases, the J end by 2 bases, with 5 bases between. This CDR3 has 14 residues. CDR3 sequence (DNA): TGTGCCAGCAGCTTAGCGGAGGCTGGAAACACCATATATTTT. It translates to CASSLAEAGNTIYF.

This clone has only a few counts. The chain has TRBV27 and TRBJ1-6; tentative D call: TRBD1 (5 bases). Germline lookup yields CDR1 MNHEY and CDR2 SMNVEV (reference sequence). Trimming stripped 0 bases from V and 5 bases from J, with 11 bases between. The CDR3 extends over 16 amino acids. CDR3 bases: TGTGCCAGCAGTTTATCACCGCCAGGGAATAATTCACCCCTCCACTTT. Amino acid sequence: CASSLSPPGNNSPLHF.

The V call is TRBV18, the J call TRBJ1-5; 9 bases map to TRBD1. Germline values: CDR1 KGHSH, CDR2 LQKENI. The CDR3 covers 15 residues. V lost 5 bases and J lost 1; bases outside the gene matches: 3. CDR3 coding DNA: TGTGCCAGCTCAAAAGGGACAGGGAGCAATCAGCCCCAGCATTTT. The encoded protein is CASSKGTGSNQPQHF.

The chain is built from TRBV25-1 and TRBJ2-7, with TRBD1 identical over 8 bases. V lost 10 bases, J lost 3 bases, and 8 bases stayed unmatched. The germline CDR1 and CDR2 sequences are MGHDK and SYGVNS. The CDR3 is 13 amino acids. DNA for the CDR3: TGTGCCACCGCCGGGACAGGTGTCTACGAGCAGTACTTC. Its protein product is CATAGTGVYEQYF.

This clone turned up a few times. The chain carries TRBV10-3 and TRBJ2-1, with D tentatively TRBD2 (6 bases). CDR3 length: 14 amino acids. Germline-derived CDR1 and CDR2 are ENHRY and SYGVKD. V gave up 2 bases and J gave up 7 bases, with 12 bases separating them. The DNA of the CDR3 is TGTGCCATCAGTGAGGGATCCGGGGGTAATGAGCAGTTCTTC. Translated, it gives CAISEGSGGNEQFF.

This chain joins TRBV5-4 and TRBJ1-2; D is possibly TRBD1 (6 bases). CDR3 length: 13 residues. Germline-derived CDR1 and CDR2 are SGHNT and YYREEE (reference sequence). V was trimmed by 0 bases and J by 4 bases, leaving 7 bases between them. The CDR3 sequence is CASSLVDSYGYTF. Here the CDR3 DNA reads TGTGCCAGCAGCTTGGTGGACAGCTATGGCTACACCTTC. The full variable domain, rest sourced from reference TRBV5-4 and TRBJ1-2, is ETGVTQSPTHLIKTRGQQVTLRCSSQSGHNTVSWYQQALGQGPQFIFQYYREEENGRGNFPPRFSGLQFPNYSSELNVNALELDDSALYLCASSLVDSYGYTFGSGTRLTVV.

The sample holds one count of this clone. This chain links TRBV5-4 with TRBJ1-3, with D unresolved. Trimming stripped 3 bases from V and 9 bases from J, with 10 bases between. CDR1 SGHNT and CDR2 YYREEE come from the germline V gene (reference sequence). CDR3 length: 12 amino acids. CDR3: CASSSQPGTIYF. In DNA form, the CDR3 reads TGTGCCAGCAGCTCCCAGCCCGGCACCATATATTTT.

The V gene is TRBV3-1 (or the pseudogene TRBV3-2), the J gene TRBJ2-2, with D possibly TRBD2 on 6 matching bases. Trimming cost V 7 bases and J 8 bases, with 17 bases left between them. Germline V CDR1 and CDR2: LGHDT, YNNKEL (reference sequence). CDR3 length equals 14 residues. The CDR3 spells CASTLTSGVGELFF. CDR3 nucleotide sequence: TGTGCCAGCACCCTCACCTCGGGGGTTGGGGAGCTGTTTTTT.

The CDR3 region is CASSMLPGQSSYEQYF. CDR3 coding DNA: TGTGCCAGTAGTATGCTTCCGGGACAGAGTTCCTACGAGCAGTACTTC. The chain has TRBV19 and TRBJ2-7, with 7 bases that match TRBD1. Germline lookup yields CDR1 LNHDA and CDR2 SQIVND (reference sequence). This CDR3 comprises 16 residues. The J segment lost 1 base and the V segment lost 3 bases, leaving 9 bases of the junction unmatched. Full variable domain (remainder filled in from reference TRBV19 and TRBJ2-7): DGGITQSPKYLFRKEGQNVTLSCEQNLNHDAMYWYRQDPGQGLRLIYYSQIVNDFQKGDIAEGYSVSREKKESFPLTVTSAQKNPTAFYLCASSMLPGQSSYEQYFGPGTRLTVT.